The T cell receptor (beta chain) under discussion was sequenced for a study of T cells after yellow fever vaccination. Overall study findings and caveats: The secondary T-cell response peaked on day 5, not day 15, but was weaker.

Many counts were recorded for this clonotype. Its specificity is not known. A 5'RACE template-switching step, the method used to make TCR cDNA, added a universal primer site and UMIs. TCRdb ran MiXCR on the 5' RACE reads and lists one entry per CDR3 protein. The profile shows 250,000 to 400,000 distinct CDR3 sequences, about 4% of them singletons. Germline lookup yields CDR1 KGHDR and CDR2 SFDVKD. Between the trimmed V and J ends, which lost 6 bases and 8 bases, there was a span of 13 bases. This CDR3 region has 13 residues. This clonotype was obtained from a man aged 18 to 29 who received the YFV17D yellow fever vaccine. Sequencing was performed on PBMCs, taken 5 days after the yellow fever booster vaccination. The V gene is TRBV24-1, the J gene TRBJ2-1; D is ambiguous. Here the CDR3 DNA reads TGTGCCACCAGTCGCGGTACCGGGTATGAGCAGTTCTTC. This translates into CATSRGTGYEQFF.